This TCR beta chain was sequenced for a study of cytomegalovirus exposure and HLA in healthy donors. Notes on the study in general: Upon later analysis, TCR association rates were observed to vary by HLA locus, being highest for DRB1 and lowest for HLA-C. Because they were indistinguishable, some V segments, including TRBV6-2 and TRBV6-3, were excluded. Later analysis showed most CMV-associated TCR beta chains appearing HLA-restricted.

A note on this clone: What it binds is unknown.

PCR involved 60 Vbeta and 13 Jbeta primers. The assay was immunoSEQ multiplex PCR, and TCRdb's table has in-frame clones only and misses some. The table records some 90,000 clones, 70% to 80% of them present only once. Germline lookup yields CDR1 KGHSH and CDR2 LQKENI. The V and J ends lost 4 bases and 4 bases, in that order; junction bases with no gene match: 2. This CDR3 has 14 residues. The chain links TRBV18 to TRBJ1-1; TRBD1 aligns across 11 bases. The sample was PBMCs. This receptor was obtained from a man aged 55 to 70 in good health and CMV-seronegative. Here the CDR3 reads CASSQGQGGTEAFF. In DNA form, the CDR3 reads TGTGCCAGCTCACAGGGACAGGGGGGCACTGAAGCTTTCTTT.